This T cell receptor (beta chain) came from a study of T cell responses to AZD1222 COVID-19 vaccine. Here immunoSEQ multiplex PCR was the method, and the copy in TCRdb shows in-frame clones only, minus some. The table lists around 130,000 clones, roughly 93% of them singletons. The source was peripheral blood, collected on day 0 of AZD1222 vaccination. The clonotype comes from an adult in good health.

As DNA, the CDR3 is TGCAGCGTTGAAGCGACTAGCGGACACACCGGGGAGCTGTTTTTT. It is translated as CSVEATSGHTGELFF. The chain is built from TRBV29-1 and TRBJ2-2; TRBD2 matches 9 bases. Germline V gives CDR1 SQVTM, CDR2 ANQGSEA. The CDR3 runs 15 residues. The J segment lost 3 bases and the V segment lost 1 base, leaving 3 bases of the junction unmatched.